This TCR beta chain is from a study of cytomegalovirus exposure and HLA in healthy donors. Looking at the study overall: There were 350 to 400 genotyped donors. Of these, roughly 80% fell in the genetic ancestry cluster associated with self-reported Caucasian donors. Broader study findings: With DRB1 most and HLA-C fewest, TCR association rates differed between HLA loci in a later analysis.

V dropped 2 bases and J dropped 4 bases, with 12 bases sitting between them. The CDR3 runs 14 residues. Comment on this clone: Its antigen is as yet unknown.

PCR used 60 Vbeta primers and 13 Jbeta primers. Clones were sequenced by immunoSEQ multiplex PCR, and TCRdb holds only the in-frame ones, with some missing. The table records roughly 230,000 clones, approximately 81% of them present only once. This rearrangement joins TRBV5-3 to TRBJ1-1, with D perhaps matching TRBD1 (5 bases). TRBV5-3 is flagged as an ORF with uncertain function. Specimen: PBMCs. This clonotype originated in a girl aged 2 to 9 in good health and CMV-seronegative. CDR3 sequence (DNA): TGTGCCAGAAGCTTTCGTAAGGGGATCACTGAAGCTTTCTTT. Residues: CARSFRKGITEAFF.